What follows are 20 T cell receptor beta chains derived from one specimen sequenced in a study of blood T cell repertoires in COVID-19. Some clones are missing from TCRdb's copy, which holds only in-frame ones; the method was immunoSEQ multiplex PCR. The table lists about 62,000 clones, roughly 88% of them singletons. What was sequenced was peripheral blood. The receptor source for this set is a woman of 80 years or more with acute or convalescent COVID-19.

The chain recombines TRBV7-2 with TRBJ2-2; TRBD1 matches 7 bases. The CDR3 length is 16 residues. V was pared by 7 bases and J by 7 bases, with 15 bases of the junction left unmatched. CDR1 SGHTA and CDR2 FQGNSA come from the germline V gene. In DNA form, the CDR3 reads TGTGCCAGCACCCTCAGGGCAGGGGGTACCGTCGGGGAGCTGTTTTTT. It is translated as CASTLRAGGTVGELFF.

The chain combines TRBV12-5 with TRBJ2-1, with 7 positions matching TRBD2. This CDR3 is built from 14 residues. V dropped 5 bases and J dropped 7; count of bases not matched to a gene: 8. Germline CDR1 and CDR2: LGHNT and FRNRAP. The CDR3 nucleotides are TGTGCTAGTGGTCCCTCAGCGGGGTGGAATGAGCAGTTCTTC. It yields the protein CASGPSAGWNEQFF.

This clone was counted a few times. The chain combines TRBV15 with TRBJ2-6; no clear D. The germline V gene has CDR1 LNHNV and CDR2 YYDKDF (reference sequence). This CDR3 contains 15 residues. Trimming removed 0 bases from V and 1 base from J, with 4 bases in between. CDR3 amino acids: CATSRDRSGANVLTF. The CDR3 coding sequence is TGTGCCACCAGCAGAGATCGGTCTGGGGCCAACGTCCTGACTTTC.

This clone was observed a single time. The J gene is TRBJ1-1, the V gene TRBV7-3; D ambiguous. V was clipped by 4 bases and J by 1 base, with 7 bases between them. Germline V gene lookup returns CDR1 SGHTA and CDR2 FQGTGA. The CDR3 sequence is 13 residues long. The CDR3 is CASSSTQNTEAFF. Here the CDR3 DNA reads TGTGCCAGCAGCTCGACACAGAACACTGAAGCTTTCTTT. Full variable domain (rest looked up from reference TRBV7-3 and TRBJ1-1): GAGVSQTPSNKVTEKGKYVELRCDPISGHTALYWYRQSLGQGPEFLIYFQGTGAADDSGLPNDRFFAVRPEGSVSTLKIQRTERGDSAVYLCASSSTQNTEAFFGQGTRLTVV.

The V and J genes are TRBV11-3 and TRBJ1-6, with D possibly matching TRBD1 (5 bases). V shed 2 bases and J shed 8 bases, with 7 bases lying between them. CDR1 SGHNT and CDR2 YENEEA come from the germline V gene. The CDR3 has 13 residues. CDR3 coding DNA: TGTGCCAGCAGCTTAACCAGGGATTCACCCCTCCACTTT. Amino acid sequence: CASSLTRDSPLHF.

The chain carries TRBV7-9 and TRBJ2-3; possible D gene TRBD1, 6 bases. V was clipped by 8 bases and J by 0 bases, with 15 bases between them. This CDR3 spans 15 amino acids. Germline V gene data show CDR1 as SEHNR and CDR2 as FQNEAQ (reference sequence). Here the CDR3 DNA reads TGTGCCAGCGGGGGCTTACTTACTAGCACAGATACGCAGTATTTT. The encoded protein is CASGGLLTSTDTQYF. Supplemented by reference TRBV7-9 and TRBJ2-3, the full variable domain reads DTGVSQNPRHKITKRGQNVTFRCDPISEHNRLYWYRQTLGQGPEFLTYFQNEAQLEKSRLLSDRFSAERPKGSFSTLEIQRTEQGDSAMYLCASGGLLTSTDTQYFGPGTRLTVL.

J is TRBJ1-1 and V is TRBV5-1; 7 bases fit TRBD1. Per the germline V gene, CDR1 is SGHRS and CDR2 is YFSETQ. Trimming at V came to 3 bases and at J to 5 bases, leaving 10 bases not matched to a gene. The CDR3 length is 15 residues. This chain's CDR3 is CASSSPDRPRTEAFF. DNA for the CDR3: TGCGCCAGCAGCTCCCCGGACAGGCCGCGGACTGAAGCTTTCTTT.

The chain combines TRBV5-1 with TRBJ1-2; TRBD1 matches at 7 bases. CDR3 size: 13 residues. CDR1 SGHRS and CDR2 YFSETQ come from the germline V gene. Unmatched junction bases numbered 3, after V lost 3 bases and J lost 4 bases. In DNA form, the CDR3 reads TGCGCCAGCAGCTGGGACAGTTCCTATGGCTACACCTTC. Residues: CASSWDSSYGYTF. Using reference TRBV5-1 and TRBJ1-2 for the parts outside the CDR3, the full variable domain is KAGVTQTPRYLIKTRGQQVTLSCSPISGHRSVSWYQQTPGQGLQFLFEYFSETQRNKGNFPGRFSGRQFSNSRSEMNVSTLELGDSALYLCASSWDSSYGYTFGSGTRLTVV.

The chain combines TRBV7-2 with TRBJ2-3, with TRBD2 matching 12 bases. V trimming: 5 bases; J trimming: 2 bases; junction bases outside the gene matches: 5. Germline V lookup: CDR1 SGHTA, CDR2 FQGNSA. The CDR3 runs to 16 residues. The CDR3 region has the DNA TGTGCCAGCAGCATACTAGCGGGAGGCTCCACAGATACGCAGTATTTT. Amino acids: CASSILAGGSTDTQYF. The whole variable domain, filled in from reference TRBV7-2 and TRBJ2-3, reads GAGVSQSPSNKVTEKGKDVELRCDPISGHTALYWYRQSLGQGLEFLIYFQGNSAPDKSGLPSDRFSAERTGGSVSTLTIQRTQQEDSAVYLCASSILAGGSTDTQYFGPGTRLTVL.

CDR3 in amino acids: CAWSVDGLGRGHYDPYEQYF. The CDR3 DNA follows: TGTGCCTGGAGTGTAGATGGTCTTGGAAGGGGGCATTATGATCCCTACGAGCAGTACTTC. The rearrangement joins TRBV30 to TRBJ2-7, with 7 bases lining up with TRBD1. This CDR3 has 20 amino acids. In germline, CDR1 is GTSNPN, CDR2 SVGIG (reference sequence). V gave up 0 bases and J gave up 2 bases; unmatched junction bases: 22.

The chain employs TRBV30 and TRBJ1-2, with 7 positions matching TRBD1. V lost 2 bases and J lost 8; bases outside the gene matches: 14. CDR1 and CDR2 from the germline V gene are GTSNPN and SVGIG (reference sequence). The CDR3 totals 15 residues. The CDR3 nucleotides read TGTGCCTGGAGTCCACCACAGGGGCCGCAGGGGGGCTACACCTTC. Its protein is CAWSPPQGPQGGYTF. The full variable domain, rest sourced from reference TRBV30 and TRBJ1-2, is SQTIHQWPATLVQPVGSPLSLECTVEGTSNPNLYWYRQAAGRGLQLLFYSVGIGQISSEVPQNLSASRPQDRQFILSSKKLLLSDSGFYLCAWSPPQGPQGGYTFGSGTRLTVV.

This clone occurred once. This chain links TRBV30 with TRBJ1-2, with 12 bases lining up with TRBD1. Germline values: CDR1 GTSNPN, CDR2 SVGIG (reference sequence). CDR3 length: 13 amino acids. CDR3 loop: CASRDRGLYGYTF. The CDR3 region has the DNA TGTGCGTCCCGGGACAGGGGGCTTTATGGCTACACCTTC.

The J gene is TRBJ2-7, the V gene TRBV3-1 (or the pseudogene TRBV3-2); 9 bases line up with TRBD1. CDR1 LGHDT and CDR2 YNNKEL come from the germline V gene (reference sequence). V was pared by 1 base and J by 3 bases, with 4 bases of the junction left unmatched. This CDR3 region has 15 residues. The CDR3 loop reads CASSQGTGDFYEQYF. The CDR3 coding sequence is TGTGCCAGCAGCCAAGGGACAGGGGATTTCTACGAGCAGTACTTC.

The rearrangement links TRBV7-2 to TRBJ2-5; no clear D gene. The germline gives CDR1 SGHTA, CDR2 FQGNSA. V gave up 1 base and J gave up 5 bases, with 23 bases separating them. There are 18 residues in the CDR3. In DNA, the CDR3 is TGTGCCAGCAGCTTAGGTGGTGGCGCGGCTGGAAAAAGGGAGACCCAGTACTTC. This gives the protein CASSLGGGAAGKRETQYF.

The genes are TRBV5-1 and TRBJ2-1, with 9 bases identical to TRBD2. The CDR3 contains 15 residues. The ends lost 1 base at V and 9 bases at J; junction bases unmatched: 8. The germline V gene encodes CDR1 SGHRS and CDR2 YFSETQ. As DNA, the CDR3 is TGCGCCAGCAGCTTGAATAGCGGGAGAGGTGGTGAGCAGTTCTTC. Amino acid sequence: CASSLNSGRGGEQFF.

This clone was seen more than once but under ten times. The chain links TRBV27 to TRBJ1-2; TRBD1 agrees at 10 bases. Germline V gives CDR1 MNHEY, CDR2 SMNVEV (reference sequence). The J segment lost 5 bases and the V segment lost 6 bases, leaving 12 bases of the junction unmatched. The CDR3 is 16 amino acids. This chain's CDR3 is CASRPQGTGAVYGYTF. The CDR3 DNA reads TGTGCCAGCAGGCCACAGGGGACAGGGGCGGTGTATGGCTACACCTTC.

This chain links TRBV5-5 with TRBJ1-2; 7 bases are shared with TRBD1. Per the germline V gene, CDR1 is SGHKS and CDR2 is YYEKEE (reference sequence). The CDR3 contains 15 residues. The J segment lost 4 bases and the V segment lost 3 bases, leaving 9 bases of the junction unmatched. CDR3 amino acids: CASSSRQGFGYGYTF. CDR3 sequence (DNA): TGTGCCAGCAGCTCACGACAGGGCTTCGGCTATGGCTACACCTTC.

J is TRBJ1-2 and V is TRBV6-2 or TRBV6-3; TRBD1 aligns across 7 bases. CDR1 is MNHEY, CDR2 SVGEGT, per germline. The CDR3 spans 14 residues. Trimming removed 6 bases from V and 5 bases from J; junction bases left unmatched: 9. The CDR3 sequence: CASSPRDRLYGYTF. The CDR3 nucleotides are TGTGCCAGCAGCCCCCGGGACAGATTATATGGCTACACCTTC.

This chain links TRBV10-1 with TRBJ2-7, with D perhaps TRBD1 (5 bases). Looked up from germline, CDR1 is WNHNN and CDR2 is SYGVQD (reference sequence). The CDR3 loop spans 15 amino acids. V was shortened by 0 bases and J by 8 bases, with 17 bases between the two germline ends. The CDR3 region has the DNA TGCGCCAGCAGTGAGTCTGGAGCAGGGCCGACCAAGCAGTACTTC. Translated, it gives CASSESGAGPTKQYF.

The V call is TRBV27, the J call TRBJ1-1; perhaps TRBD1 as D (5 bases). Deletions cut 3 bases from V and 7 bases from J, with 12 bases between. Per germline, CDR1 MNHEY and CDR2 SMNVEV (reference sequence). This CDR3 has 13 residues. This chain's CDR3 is CASSFRTKNEAFF. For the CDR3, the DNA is TGTGCCAGCAGTTTTAGGACAAAAAATGAAGCTTTCTTT.